This T cell receptor (beta chain) was identified in a study of CD8 T cells in ankylosing spondylitis. Study outcomes and limitations: Ankylosing spondylitis blood appeared to carry a characteristic TCR beta motif of several highly homologous variants. Disease-linked clones had a CD8+ phenotype and relatively low frequency in peripheral blood.

Turning to this clonotype: The target antigen is unknown.

Each CDR3 protein gets one entry after TCRdb re-called the 5' RACE reads with MiXCR. The profile shows 750,000 to 850,000 distinct CDR3 sequences, roughly 10% of them singletons. Germline lookup yields CDR1 MNHEY and CDR2 SVGAGI. CDR3 length equals 15 residues. V dropped 0 bases and J dropped 5; count of bases not matched to a gene: 5. The J gene is TRBJ2-5, the V gene TRBV6-5; TRBD2 matches at 8 bases. Sequencing was done on a sample of blood, either unsorted or a sorted T cell fraction (not recorded which). This TCR derives from a male donor with ankylosing spondylitis. CDR3 in amino acids: CASSYSGAGEETQYF. In DNA form, the CDR3 reads TGTGCCAGCAGTTACTCAGGAGCGGGGGAGGAGACCCAGTACTTC.